This T cell receptor beta chain was sequenced in a study of T cell changes during pregnancy in multiple sclerosis (dated by TCRdb to the late 2010s). Regarding the complete study: In women with multiple sclerosis, the researchers looked at how the T cell repertoire shifted as pregnancy progressed.

The CDR3 runs 10 amino acids, cysteine and phenylalanine included. CDR3 DNA only is kept here, 30 bases in frame from base 1. Relative to germline, V is 10 bases shorter and J is 6 bases shorter, with 6 bases between their ends. The germline V gene yields KGHSH for CDR1 and LQKENI for CDR2. The library came from the immunoSEQ multiplex PCR assay. Here the immuneACCESS table is served through TCRdb, limited to in-frame sequences with V and J called. Missing clones are a known gap in these copies; in checked studies unresolved V genes cover under half, and the rest lacks a known reason. In this sample the table shows some 38,000 clones, about 94% of which occur a single time. The ten largest make up around 0.4% of the sample. This clone was detected a few times. Its specific antigen is unknown. No much larger clone exists at a distance of one base, and base qualities are not known.

The specimen comprised CD4+ T cells from peripheral blood mononuclear cells, sampled in the second trimester of pregnancy. The chain uses TRBV18 and TRBJ2-2, with no reliable assignment of the D segment. The receptor's source is a female donor with multiple sclerosis, enrolled in a pregnancy study. The sequenced DNA is TGTGCCACCCGGTCCGGGGAGCTGTTTTTT. Its product reads: CATRSGELFF. The entire variable domain, with the stretches around the CDR3 drawn from the reference TRBV18 and TRBJ2-2 proteins, is NAGVMQNPRHLVRRRGQEARLRCSPMKGHSHVYWYRQLPEEGLKFMVYLQKENIIDESGMPKERFSAEFPKEGPSILRIQQVVRGDSAAYFCATRSGELFFGEGSRLTVL.